What follows are 17 T cell receptor beta chains derived from one specimen sequenced in a study of blood T cell repertoires in COVID-19. Profiled with immunoSEQ multiplex PCR; TCRdb holds only in-frame clones, not every one. The table records 150,000 or so clones, about 73% of them present only once. The sample consisted of peripheral blood. The origin of the receptors is a man older than 75 with acute or convalescent COVID-19.

This clone was picked up a small number of times. The gene calls are TRBV19 and TRBJ1-1, with no clear D. Per the germline V gene, CDR1 is LNHDA and CDR2 is SQIVND (reference sequence). Trimming left V 1 base short and J 0 bases short, with 12 bases between. The CDR3 is 16 residues long. The CDR3 sequence: CASSIGAGLMNTEAFF. The CDR3 region has the DNA TGTGCCAGTAGTATAGGGGCAGGACTGATGAACACTGAAGCTTTCTTT.

The CDR3 nucleotides are TGTGCCAGCAGTAAGGATCGGGGTCAGCCCCAGCATTTT. As protein: CASSKDRGQPQHF. The genes are TRBV6-5 and TRBJ1-5; D is ambiguous. Between the trimmed V and J ends, which lost 5 bases and 6 bases, there was a span of 11 bases. CDR1 is MNHEY, CDR2 SVGAGI, per germline. The CDR3 totals 13 residues.

The chain combines TRBV10-3 with TRBJ1-3, with D unresolved. The length of the CDR3 is 15 residues. Germline CDR1 ENHRY, CDR2 SYGVKD. Between the trimmed V and J ends, which lost 6 bases and 0 bases, there was a span of 12 bases. CDR3 in DNA: TGTGCCATCAGCCGAGACGCGGTCTCTGGAAACACCATATATTTT. Its translation: CAISRDAVSGNTIYF.

The chain couples TRBV27 to TRBJ2-7, with D perhaps TRBD2 (6 bases). The germline CDR1 and CDR2 sequences are MNHEY and SMNVEV (reference sequence). CDR3 length equals 14 residues. V was trimmed by 3 bases and J by 2 bases, leaving 11 bases between them. This CDR3 reads CASSFAGTTYEQYF. CDR3 nucleotide sequence: TGTGCCAGCAGTTTCGCGGGGACCACCTACGAGCAGTACTTC.

This chain connects TRBV9 to TRBJ2-5; 10 bases align to TRBD2. The CDR3 contains 16 residues. Germline V CDR1 and CDR2: SGDLS, YYNGEE. The V gene end was trimmed by 2 bases and the J gene end by 2 bases; junction bases not matched to a gene: 6. The CDR3 DNA sequence: TGTGCCAGCAGCGTTAGGGGGACTAGCGTTCAAGAGACCCAGTACTTC. This gives the protein CASSVRGTSVQETQYF.

V gene TRBV24-1 combines with J gene TRBJ1-5; D may be TRBD1 (5 bases). The ends were cut back, 6 bases at V and 2 bases at J, with 13 bases in the middle. Germline V gene data show CDR1 as KGHDR and CDR2 as SFDVKD. This CDR3 contains 15 residues. CDR3 nucleotides: TGTGCCACCAGTCTGACAGCGTATGGCAATCAGCCCCAGCATTTT. This codes for CATSLTAYGNQPQHF.

J is TRBJ1-3 and V is TRBV19, with D possibly being TRBD1 (5 bases). The CDR3 runs to 12 residues. Germline loops: CDR1 LNHDA, CDR2 SQIVND (reference sequence). The CDR3 DNA reads as TGTGGAAGCGGGGGGGGAGGAAACACCATATATTTT. This gives the protein CGSGGGGNTIYF. Drawing the rest from reference TRBV19 and TRBJ1-3, the complete variable domain is DGGITQSPKYLFRKEGQNVTLSCEQNLNHDAMYWYRQDPGQGLRLIYYSQIVNDFQKGDIAEGYSVSREKKESFPLTVTSAQKNPTAFYLCGSGGGGNTIYFGEGSWLTVV.

V gene TRBV28 combines with J gene TRBJ2-7; 12 positions agree with TRBD1. After removal of 3 bases from V and 5 bases from J, the junction contained 5 bases not matched to a gene. Germline V gene lookup returns CDR1 MDHEN and CDR2 SYDVKM. The CDR3 loop spans 15 amino acids. CDR3 in amino acids: CASSLGGQGANEQYV. CDR3 nucleotide sequence: TGTGCCAGCAGTTTGGGGGGACAGGGGGCGAACGAGCAGTACGTC.

V and J are TRBV5-1 and TRBJ2-1; no firm D call. The CDR3 contains 13 residues. V lost 4 bases, J lost 0 bases, and 5 bases lay in between. The germline gives CDR1 SGHRS, CDR2 YFSETQ. DNA for the CDR3: TGCGCCAGCAGCCCTCTCTCCTACAATGAGCAGTTCTTC. Translating gives CASSPLSYNEQFF.

The chain links TRBV5-8 to TRBJ1-4, with 10 bases identical to TRBD1. From germline, CDR1 is SGHTS and CDR2 YDEGEE. V trimming: 2 bases; J trimming: 5 bases; junction bases outside the gene matches: 3. The CDR3 extends over 15 amino acids. CDR3 sequence: CASSFRTGGNEKLFF. The DNA for the CDR3 is TGTGCCAGCAGCTTCCGGACAGGGGGAAATGAAAAACTGTTTTTT.

The CDR3 protein is CASSLLGQTSPLHF. CDR3 nucleotide sequence: TGTGCCAGCAGCCTCCTTGGACAGACTTCACCCCTCCACTTT. The rearrangement uses TRBV7-9 and TRBJ1-6, with D possibly TRBD1 on 6 matching bases. The CDR3 totals 14 residues. CDR1 and CDR2 (germline): SEHNR, FQNEAQ (reference sequence). V was clipped by 5 bases and J by 9 bases, with 14 bases between them.

V is TRBV9 and J is TRBJ1-2; D possibly corresponds to TRBD1 (6 bases). The ends were cut back, 2 bases at V and 2 bases at J, with 10 bases in the middle. Germline-derived CDR1 and CDR2 are SGDLS and YYNGEE. The CDR3 has 14 residues. The CDR3 here is CASSVNRANYGYTF. Written as DNA, the CDR3 is TGTGCCAGCAGCGTTAACAGGGCGAACTATGGCTACACCTTC.

The rearrangement joins TRBV27 to TRBJ2-7; D is unresolved. Germline V CDR1 and CDR2: MNHEY, SMNVEV (reference sequence). With 11 bases removed from V and 0 bases from J, the gap between germline ends came to 11 bases. The CDR3 has 12 residues. The CDR3 spells CASRSVSYEQYV. As DNA, the CDR3 is TGTGCCTCCCGGAGCGTCTCCTACGAGCAGTACGTC.

The chain couples TRBV3-1 (or the pseudogene TRBV3-2) to TRBJ1-3; D may be TRBD1 (6 bases). The V and J ends lost 4 bases and 3 bases respectively, with 13 bases between them. The germline V gene encodes CDR1 LGHDT and CDR2 YNNKEL (reference sequence). This CDR3 has 15 amino acids. The CDR3 sequence is CASSLQGVGGNTIYF. The CDR3 DNA reads TGTGCCAGCAGCCTACAGGGTGTTGGTGGAAACACCATATATTTT.

The gene calls are TRBV4-1 and TRBJ1-2, with D unclear. V was trimmed by 1 base and J by 2 bases, leaving 11 bases between them. The CDR3 is 15 residues long. Germline V CDR1 and CDR2: MGHRA, YSYEKL. The CDR3 DNA reads as TGCGCCAGCAGCCAAGGAGGGATCTGGAACTATGGCTACACCTTC. Translation gives CASSQGGIWNYGYTF.

The V gene is TRBV30, the J gene TRBJ2-7, with D possibly TRBD2 on 6 matching bases. Germline assignment: CDR1 GTSNPN and CDR2 SVGIG (reference sequence). The ends were cut back, 0 bases at V and 6 bases at J, with 15 bases in the middle. The CDR3 runs to 14 residues. The CDR3 sequence is CAWSVLGGVAEQYF. As DNA, the CDR3 is TGTGCCTGGAGTGTACTCGGCGGGGTAGCCGAGCAGTACTTC. Together with reference TRBV30 and TRBJ2-7, the CDR3 gives the full variable domain: SQTIHQWPATLVQPVGSPLSLECTVEGTSNPNLYWYRQAAGRGLQLLFYSVGIGQISSEVPQNLSASRPQDRQFILSSKKLLLSDSGFYLCAWSVLGGVAEQYFGPGTRLTVT.

This chain joins TRBV11-1 and TRBJ2-3; 10 bases match TRBD2. The V gene's germline CDR1 is SGHAT and CDR2 FQDESV (reference sequence). The CDR3 contains 16 residues. V shed 3 bases, J shed 0 bases, and the junction held 3 bases outside the gene matches. The CDR3 region has the DNA TGTGCCAGCAGCTTCCTGACTAGCGGGAGCACAGATACGCAGTATTTT. Its translation is CASSFLTSGSTDTQYF.